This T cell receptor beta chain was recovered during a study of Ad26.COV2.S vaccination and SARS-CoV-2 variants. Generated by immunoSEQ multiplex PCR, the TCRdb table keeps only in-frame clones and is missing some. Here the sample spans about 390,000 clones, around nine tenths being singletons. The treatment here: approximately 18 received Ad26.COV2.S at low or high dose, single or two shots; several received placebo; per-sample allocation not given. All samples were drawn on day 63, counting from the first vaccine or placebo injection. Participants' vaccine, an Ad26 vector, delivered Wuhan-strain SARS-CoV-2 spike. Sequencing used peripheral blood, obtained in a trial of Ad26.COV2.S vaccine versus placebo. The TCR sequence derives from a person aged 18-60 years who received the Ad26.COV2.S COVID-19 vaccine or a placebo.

CDR3 protein: CASSLGRHEQYF. CDR3 DNA sequence: TGTGCCAGCAGTTTAGGGAGACACGAGCAGTACTTC. The chain couples TRBV12-3 or TRBV12-4 to TRBJ2-7; D is ambiguous. Between the trimmed V and J ends, which lost 1 base and 5 bases, there was a span of 6 bases. The CDR3 covers 12 residues.